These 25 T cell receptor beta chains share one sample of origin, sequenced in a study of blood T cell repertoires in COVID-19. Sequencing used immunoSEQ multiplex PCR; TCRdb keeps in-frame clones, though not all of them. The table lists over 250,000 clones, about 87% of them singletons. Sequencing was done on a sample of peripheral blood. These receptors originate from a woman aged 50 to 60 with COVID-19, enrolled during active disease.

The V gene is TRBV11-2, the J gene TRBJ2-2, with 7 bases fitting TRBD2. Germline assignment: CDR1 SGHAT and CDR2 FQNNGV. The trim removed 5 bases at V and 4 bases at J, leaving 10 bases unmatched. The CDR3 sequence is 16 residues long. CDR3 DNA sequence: TGTGCCAGCAGCCCCCTTGGCGGGAGATCCACCGGGGAGCTGTTTTTT. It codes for CASSPLGGRSTGELFF.

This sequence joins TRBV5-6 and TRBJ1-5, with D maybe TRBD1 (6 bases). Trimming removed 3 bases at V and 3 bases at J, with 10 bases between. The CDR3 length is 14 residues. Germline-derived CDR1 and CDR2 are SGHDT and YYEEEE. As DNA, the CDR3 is TGTGCCAGCAGCTCCCGGGACATCAATCAGCCCCAGCATTTT. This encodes CASSSRDINQPQHF.

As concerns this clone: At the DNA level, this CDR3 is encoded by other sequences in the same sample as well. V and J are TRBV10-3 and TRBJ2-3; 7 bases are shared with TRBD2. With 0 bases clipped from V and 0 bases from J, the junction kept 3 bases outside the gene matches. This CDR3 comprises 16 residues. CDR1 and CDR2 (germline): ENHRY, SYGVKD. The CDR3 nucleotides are TGTGCCATCAGTGAGTCAGGGAGGGCCAGCACAGATACGCAGTATTTT. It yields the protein CAISESGRASTDTQYF.

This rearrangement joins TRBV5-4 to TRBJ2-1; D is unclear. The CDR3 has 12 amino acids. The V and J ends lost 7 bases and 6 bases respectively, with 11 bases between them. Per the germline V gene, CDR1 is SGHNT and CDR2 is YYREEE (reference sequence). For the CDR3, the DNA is TGTGCCAGCCGGAGTAACCTCAATGAGCAGTTCTTC. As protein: CASRSNLNEQFF.

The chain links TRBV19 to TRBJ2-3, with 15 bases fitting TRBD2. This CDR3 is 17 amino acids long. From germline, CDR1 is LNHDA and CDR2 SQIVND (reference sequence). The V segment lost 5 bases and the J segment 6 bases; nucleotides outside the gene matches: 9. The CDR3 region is CASSSPRTSGRGDTQYF. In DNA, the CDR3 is TGTGCCAGTAGTTCACCCCGGACTAGCGGGAGGGGCGATACGCAGTATTTT.

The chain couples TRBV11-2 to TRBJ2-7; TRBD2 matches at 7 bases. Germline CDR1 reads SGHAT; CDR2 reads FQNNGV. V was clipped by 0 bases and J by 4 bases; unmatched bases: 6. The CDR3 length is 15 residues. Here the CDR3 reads CASSLERTRRYEQYF. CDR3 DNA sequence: TGTGCCAGCAGCTTAGAAAGGACTAGGCGATACGAGCAGTACTTC. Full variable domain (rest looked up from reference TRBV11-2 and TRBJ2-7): EAGVAQSPRYKIIEKRQSVAFWCNPISGHATLYWYQQILGQGPKLLIQFQNNGVVDDSQLPKDRFSAERLKGVDSTLKIQPAKLEDSAVYLCASSLERTRRYEQYFGPGTRLTVT.

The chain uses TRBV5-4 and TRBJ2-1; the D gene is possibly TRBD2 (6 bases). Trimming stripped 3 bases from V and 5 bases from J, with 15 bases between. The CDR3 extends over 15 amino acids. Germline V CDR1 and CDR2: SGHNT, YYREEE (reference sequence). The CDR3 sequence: CASSYPGLGDNEQFF. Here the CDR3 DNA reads TGTGCCAGCAGCTACCCGGGACTCGGCGACAATGAGCAGTTCTTC.

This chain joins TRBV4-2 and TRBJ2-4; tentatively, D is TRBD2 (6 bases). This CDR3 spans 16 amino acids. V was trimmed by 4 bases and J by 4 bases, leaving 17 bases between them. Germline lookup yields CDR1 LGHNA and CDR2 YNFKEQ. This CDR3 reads CASSPLGSGSKNIQYF. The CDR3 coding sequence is TGTGCCAGCAGCCCTCTCGGGAGCGGGTCGAAAAACATTCAGTACTTC.

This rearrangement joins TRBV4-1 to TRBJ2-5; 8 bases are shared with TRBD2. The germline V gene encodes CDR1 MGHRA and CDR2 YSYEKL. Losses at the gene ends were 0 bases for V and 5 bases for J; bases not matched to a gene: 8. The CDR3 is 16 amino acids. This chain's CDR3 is CASSQDRGGAGETQYF. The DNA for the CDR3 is TGCGCCAGCAGCCAAGATCGGGGGGGAGCAGGGGAGACCCAGTACTTC.

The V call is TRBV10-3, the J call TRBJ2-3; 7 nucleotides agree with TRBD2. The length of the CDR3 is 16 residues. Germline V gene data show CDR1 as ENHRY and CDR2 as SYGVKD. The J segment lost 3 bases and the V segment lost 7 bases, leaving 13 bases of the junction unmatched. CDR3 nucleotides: TGTGCCATCAAAGCTGTCGGCGGGAGAGGAACAGATACGCAGTATTTT. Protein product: CAIKAVGGRGTDTQYF.

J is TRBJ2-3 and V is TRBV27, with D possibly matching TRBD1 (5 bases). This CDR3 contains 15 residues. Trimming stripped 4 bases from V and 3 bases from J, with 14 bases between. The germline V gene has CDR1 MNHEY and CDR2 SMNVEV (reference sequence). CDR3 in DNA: TGTGCCAGCAGTTATGGGCAGGGTCCAACAGATACGCAGTATTTT. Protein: CASSYGQGPTDTQYF.

The CDR3 region is CASSTRDRDYNEQFF. For the CDR3, the DNA is TGTGCCAGTAGTACCCGGGACAGGGACTACAATGAGCAGTTCTTC. The V call is TRBV19, the J call TRBJ2-1; TRBD1 aligns across 9 bases. J lost 3 bases, V lost 4 bases, and 4 bases had no gene match. The germline V gene has CDR1 LNHDA and CDR2 SQIVND (reference sequence). This CDR3 has 15 amino acids.

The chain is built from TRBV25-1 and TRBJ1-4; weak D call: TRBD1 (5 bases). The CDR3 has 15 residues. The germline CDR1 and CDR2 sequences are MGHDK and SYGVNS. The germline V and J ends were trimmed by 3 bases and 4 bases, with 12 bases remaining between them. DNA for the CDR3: TGTGCCAGCAGTGACAAGGGACTGCTTAATGAAAAACTGTTTTTT. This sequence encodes CASSDKGLLNEKLFF.

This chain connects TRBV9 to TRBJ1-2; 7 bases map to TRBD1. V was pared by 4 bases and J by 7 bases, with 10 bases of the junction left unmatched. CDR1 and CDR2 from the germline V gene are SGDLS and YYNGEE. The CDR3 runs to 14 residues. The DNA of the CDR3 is TGTGCCAGCAGCCAGACTAATGACAGGGCTGGCTACACCTTC. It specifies CASSQTNDRAGYTF.

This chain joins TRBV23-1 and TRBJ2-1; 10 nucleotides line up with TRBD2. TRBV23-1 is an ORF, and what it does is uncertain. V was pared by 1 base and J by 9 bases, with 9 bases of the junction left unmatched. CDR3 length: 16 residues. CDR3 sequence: CASSQFPSGRRGEQFF. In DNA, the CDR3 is TGCGCCAGCAGTCAATTTCCTAGCGGGAGAAGGGGTGAGCAGTTCTTC.

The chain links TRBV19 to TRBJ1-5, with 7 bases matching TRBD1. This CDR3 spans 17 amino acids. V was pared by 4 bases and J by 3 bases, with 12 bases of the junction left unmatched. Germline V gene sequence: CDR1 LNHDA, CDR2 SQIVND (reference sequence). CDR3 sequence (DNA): TGTGCCAGTAGTACCACTTTACCGGGACAGCTCAATCAGCCCCAGCATTTT. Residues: CASSTTLPGQLNQPQHF.

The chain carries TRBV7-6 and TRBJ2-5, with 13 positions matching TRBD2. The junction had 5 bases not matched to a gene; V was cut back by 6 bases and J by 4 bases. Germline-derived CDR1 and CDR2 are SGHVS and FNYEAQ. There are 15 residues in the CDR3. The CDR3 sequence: CASSVRLAGGETQYF. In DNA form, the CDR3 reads TGTGCCAGCAGTGTCAGACTAGCGGGAGGAGAGACCCAGTACTTC. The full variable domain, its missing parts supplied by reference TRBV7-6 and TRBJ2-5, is GAGVSQSPRYKVTKRGQDVALRCDPISGHVSLYWYRQALGQGPEFLTYFNYEAQQDKSGLPNDRFSAERPEGSISTLTIQRTEQRDSAMYRCASSVRLAGGETQYFGPGTRLLVL.

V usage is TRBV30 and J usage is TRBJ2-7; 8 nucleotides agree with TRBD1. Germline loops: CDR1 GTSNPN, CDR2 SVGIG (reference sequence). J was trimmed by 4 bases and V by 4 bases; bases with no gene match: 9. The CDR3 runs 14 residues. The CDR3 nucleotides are TGTGCCTGGAACACCGGGACAGGCCTTTACGAGCAGTACTTC. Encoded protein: CAWNTGTGLYEQYF. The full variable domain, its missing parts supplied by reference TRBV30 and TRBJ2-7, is SQTIHQWPATLVQPVGSPLSLECTVEGTSNPNLYWYRQAAGRGLQLLFYSVGIGQISSEVPQNLSASRPQDRQFILSSKKLLLSDSGFYLCAWNTGTGLYEQYFGPGTRLTVT.

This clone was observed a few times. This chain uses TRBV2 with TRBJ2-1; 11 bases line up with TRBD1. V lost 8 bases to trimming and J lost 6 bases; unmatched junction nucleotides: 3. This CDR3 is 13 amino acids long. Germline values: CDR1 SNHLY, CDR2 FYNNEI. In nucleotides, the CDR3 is TGTGCCAGCGGGACAGGGGGGCGCAATGAGCAGTTCTTC. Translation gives CASGTGGRNEQFF.

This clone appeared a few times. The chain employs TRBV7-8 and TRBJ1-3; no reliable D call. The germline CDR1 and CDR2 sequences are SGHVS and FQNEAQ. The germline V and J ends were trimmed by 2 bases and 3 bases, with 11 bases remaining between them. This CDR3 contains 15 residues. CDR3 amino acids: CASSLLFTGGNTIYF. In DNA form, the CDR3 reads TGTGCCAGCAGCTTATTATTCACTGGTGGAAACACCATATATTTT.

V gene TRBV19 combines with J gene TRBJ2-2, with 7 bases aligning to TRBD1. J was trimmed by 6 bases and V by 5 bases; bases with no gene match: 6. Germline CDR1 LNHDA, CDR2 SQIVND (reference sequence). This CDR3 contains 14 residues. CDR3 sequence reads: CASSRTGAAGELFF. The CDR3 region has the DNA TGTGCCAGTAGTCGTACAGGGGCAGCCGGGGAGCTGTTTTTT.

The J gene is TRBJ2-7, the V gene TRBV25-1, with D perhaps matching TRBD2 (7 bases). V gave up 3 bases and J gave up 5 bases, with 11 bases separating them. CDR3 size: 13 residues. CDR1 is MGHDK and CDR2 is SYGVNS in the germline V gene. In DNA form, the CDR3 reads TGTGCCAGCAGTGAGGGGGGGCTCCACGAGCAGTACTTC. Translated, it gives CASSEGGLHEQYF.

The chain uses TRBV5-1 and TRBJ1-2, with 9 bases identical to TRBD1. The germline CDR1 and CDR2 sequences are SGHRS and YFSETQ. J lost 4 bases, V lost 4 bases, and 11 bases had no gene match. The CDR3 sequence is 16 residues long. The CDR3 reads CASSPSGTGPSYGYTF. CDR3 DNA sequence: TGCGCCAGCAGCCCCAGCGGGACAGGGCCCAGCTATGGCTACACCTTC.

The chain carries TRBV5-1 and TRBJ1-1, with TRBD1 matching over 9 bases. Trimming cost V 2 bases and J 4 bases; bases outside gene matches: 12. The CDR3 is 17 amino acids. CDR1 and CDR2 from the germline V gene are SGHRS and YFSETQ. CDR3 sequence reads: CASSFGTGRGLRTEAFF. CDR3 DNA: TGCGCCAGCAGCTTCGGGACAGGGCGAGGTCTGCGCACTGAAGCTTTCTTT.

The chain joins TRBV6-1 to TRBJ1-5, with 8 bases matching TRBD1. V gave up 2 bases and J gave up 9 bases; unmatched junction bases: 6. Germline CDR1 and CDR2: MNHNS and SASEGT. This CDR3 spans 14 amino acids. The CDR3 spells CASSEFAGGLPQHF. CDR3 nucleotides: TGTGCCAGCAGTGAATTCGCAGGGGGCCTGCCCCAGCATTTT.